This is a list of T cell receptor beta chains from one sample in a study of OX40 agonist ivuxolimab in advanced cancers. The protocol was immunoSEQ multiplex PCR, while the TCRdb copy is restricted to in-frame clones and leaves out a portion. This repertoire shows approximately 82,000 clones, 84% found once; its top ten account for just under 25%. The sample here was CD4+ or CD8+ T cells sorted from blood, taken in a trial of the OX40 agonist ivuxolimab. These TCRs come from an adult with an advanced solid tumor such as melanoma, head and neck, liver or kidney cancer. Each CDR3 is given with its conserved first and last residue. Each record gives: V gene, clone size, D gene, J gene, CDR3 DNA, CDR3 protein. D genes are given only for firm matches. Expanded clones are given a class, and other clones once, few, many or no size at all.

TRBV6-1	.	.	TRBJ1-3	TGTGCCAGCACCCCGAGCGGGACTGCTGGAAACACCATATATTTT	CASTPSGTAGNTIYF
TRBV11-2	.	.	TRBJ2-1	TGTGCCAGCAGCTTAGGGGGACGGAACTACAATGAGCAGTTCTTC	CASSLGGRNYNEQFF
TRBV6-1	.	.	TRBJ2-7	TGTGCCAGCACAGCAACTACAACCAGTGGCGAGCAGTACTTC	CASTATTTSGEQYF
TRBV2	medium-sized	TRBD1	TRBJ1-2	TGTGCCACCCAAGGGACAGGGGGCTATGGCTACACCTTC	CATQGTGGYGYTF
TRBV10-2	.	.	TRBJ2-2	TGCGCCAGCAATCGTGGAACAGGGACCGGGGAGCTGTTTTTT	CASNRGTGTGELFF
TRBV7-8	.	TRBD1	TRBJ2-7	TGTGCCAGCAATAGTCCAGGGGGAACCTACGAGCAGTACTTC	CASNSPGGTYEQYF
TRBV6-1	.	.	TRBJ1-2	TGTGCCAGCAGTGAAATTGGTAAGGGCTATGGCTACACCTTC	CASSEIGKGYGYTF
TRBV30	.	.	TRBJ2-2	TGTGCCGCAACCGGTAGGCTTCCCACCCGGGAGCTGTTTTTT	CAATGRLPTRELFF
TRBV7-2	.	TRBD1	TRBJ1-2	TGTGCCAGCAGCCTGGGACAGATTTATGGCTACACCTTC	CASSLGQIYGYTF
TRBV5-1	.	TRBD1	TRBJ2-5	TGCGCCAGCAGCTGGGACAGGGTCGGGCAAGAGACCCAGTACTTC	CASSWDRVGQETQYF
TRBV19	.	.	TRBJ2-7	TGTGCCAGTAGCTCGAACCCAAGAGAGCAGTACTTC	CASSSNPREQYF
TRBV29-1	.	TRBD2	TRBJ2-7	TGCAGCGTTGAAGGGGCTAGCGGGGGATTCTCCTACGAGCAGTACTTC	CSVEGASGGFSYEQYF
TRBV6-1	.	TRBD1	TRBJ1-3	TGTGCCAGCAGTGCTTTGACAGGGCGCGGAAACACCATATATTTT	CASSALTGRGNTIYF
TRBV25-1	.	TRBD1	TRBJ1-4	TGTGCCAGCCAGAGGGGGCAGAATGAAAAACTGTTTTTT	CASQRGQNEKLFF
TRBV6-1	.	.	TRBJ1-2	TGTGCCAGCAGTGAGATCCCAGGGTTCTATGGCTACACCTTC	CASSEIPGFYGYTF
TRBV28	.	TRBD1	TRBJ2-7	TGTGCCAGCAGTTTAGGGTCGACAGGGTCCTACGAGCAGTACTTC	CASSLGSTGSYEQYF
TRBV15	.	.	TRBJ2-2	TGTGCCACCAGCAGAGACGCCCGGACCGGCGGGGAGCTGTTTTTT	CATSRDARTGGELFF
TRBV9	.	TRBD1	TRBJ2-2	TGTGCCAGCAACTCCGGACAGGGAAACGTCGGGGAGCTGTTTTTT	CASNSGQGNVGELFF
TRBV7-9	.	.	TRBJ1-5	TGTGCCAGCAGCTTATTAGCTGATCAGCCCCAGCATTTT	CASSLLADQPQHF
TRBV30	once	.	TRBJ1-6	TGTGCCTGGATCCCCGCGGGGGGAAATAATTCACCCCTCCACTTT	CAWIPAGGNNSPLHF
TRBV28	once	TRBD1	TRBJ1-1	TGTACCAGCAGTTTAAGGCAGGGGGTGGACTTTCGTAAGATCGGAGCTTTCTTT	CTSSLRQGVDFRKIGAFF
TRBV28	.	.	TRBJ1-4	TGTGCCAGCAGTGTTACAGGGAGAGGCGATGAAAAACTGTTTTTT	CASSVTGRGDEKLFF
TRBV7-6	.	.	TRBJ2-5	TGTGCCAGCAGCTTAGGGTTATGGGAGACCCAGTACTTC	CASSLGLWETQYF
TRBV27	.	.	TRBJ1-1	TGTGCCAGCAGTTTGAGGGCAGGGACTGAAGCTTTCTTT	CASSLRAGTEAFF
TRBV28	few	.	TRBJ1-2	TGTGCCAGCAGTTTGTTCCGGGAAGACTATGGCTACACCTTC	CASSLFREDYGYTF
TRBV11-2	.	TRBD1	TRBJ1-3	TGTGCCAGCAGACTAAGAGCGGGACAGGCGTTCTCTGGAAACACCATATATTTT	CASRLRAGQAFSGNTIYF
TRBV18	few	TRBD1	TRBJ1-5	TGTGCCAGCTCACCACCCGCCGGACAGGCGGTTCAGCCCCAGCATTTT	CASSPPAGQAVQPQHF
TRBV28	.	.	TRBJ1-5	TGTGCCAGCAGTTCACAACCTCAGGGAGGGGATCAGCCCCAGCATTTT	CASSSQPQGGDQPQHF
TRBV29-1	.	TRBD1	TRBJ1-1	TGCAGCGGGAGCGGGTTCAGGGGGCACACTGAAGCTTTCTTT	CSGSGFRGHTEAFF